The clone carrying this T cell receptor (beta chain) was detected only a few times. The sample belongs to a study of blood T cell repertoires in COVID-19. The CDR3 runs to 15 residues. V was cut by 0 bases and J by 8 bases, with 11 bases left in between. Per germline, CDR1 SEHNR and CDR2 FQNEAQ (reference sequence). Method: immunoSEQ multiplex PCR; TCRdb's copy keeps in-frame clones and lacks some. The sample includes fewer than 400,000 clones, roughly nine tenths of them seen just once. The sample comprised PBMCs or T cells enriched from blood (not recorded which). The receptor comes from a woman under 40 who had been exposed to COVID-19. The rearrangement joins TRBV7-9 to TRBJ1-6; D is unresolved. The CDR3 protein is CASSLAQTVDSPLHF. The CDR3 nucleotides read TGTGCCAGCAGCTTAGCGCAAACAGTAGATTCACCCCTCCACTTT. The whole variable domain, remainder taken from reference TRBV7-9 and TRBJ1-6, is DTGVSQNPRHKITKRGQNVTFRCDPISEHNRLYWYRQTLGQGPEFLTYFQNEAQLEKSRLLSDRFSAERPKGSFSTLEIQRTEQGDSAMYLCASSLAQTVDSPLHFGNGTRLTVT.